The 32 T cell receptor beta chains below come from one sample, sequenced in a study of cytomegalovirus exposure and HLA in healthy donors. The PCR employed 60 Vbeta primers together with 13 Jbeta primers. Clones were sequenced by immunoSEQ multiplex PCR, and TCRdb holds only the in-frame ones, with some missing. Here the sample spans some 130,000 clones, 70% to 85% being singletons. Sequenced sample: PBMCs. The receptors were gathered from a female donor in good health and CMV-seronegative.

This sequence joins TRBV19 and TRBJ2-5, with 8 bases fitting TRBD2. The last part of the DNA fits TRBJ2-7 better; the J call may be wrong. Germline V lookup: CDR1 LNHDA, CDR2 SQIVND (reference sequence). The CDR3 has 16 amino acids. The CDR3 loop reads CASSTGLAGFSYEQYF. The DNA for the CDR3 is TGTGCCAGTAGTACCGGGCTAGCGGGCTTCTCCTACGAGCAGTACTTC.

This rearrangement joins TRBV5-1 to TRBJ1-2; D perhaps matches TRBD1 (6 bases). The CDR3 sequence is 14 residues long. Trimming removed 4 bases from V and 3 bases from J, with 13 bases in between. The germline V gene encodes CDR1 SGHRS and CDR2 YFSETQ. The CDR3 region is CASSPTGIDYGYTF. The CDR3 bases are TGCGCCAGCAGCCCTACAGGGATCGACTATGGCTACACCTTC. The complete variable domain, with remaining parts taken from reference TRBV5-1 and TRBJ1-2, reads KAGVTQTPRYLIKTRGQQVTLSCSPISGHRSVSWYQQTPGQGLQFLFEYFSETQRNKGNFPGRFSGRQFSNSRSEMNVSTLELGDSALYLCASSPTGIDYGYTFGSGTRLTVV.

J is TRBJ2-7 and V is TRBV19; maybe TRBD2 (5 bases). Germline assignment: CDR1 LNHDA and CDR2 SQIVND (reference sequence). With 8 bases removed from V and 2 bases from J, the gap between germline ends came to 13 bases. This CDR3 comprises 13 residues. CDR3 bases: TGTGCCAGTGCTGGGGAGCGGACCTACGAGCAGTACTTC. Translation: CASAGERTYEQYF. The whole variable domain, remainder taken from reference TRBV19 and TRBJ2-7, is DGGITQSPKYLFRKEGQNVTLSCEQNLNHDAMYWYRQDPGQGLRLIYYSQIVNDFQKGDIAEGYSVSREKKESFPLTVTSAQKNPTAFYLCASAGERTYEQYFGPGTRLTVT.

The V call is TRBV4-3, the J call TRBJ2-5; a weak D match, TRBD1 (8 bases). Germline CDR1 LGHNA, CDR2 YSLEER. V lost 2 bases, J lost 11 bases, and 24 bases lay in between. The CDR3 runs to 16 residues. This chain's CDR3 is CASSQFNQGATREQYF. The CDR3 nucleotides are TGCGCCAGCAGCCAATTTAACCAGGGGGCGACGCGGGAGCAGTACTTC.

The J gene is TRBJ2-7, the V gene TRBV6-5; tentatively, D is TRBD1 (6 bases). Germline CDR1 MNHEY, CDR2 SVGAGI. V dropped 5 bases and J dropped 5 bases, with 16 bases sitting between them. CDR3 size: 14 residues. The CDR3 loop reads CASSAYREPHEQYF. CDR3 DNA: TGTGCCAGCAGTGCATACAGGGAACCCCACGAGCAGTACTTC.

The chain recombines TRBV7-2 with TRBJ2-4, with TRBD2 matching 11 bases. The CDR3 spans 15 residues. The trim removed 4 bases at V and 7 bases at J, leaving 6 bases unmatched. Germline CDR1 is SGHTA and CDR2 is FQGNSA. The CDR3 protein is CASSSLAGVENIQYF. In DNA form, the CDR3 reads TGTGCCAGCAGCTCACTAGCGGGAGTGGAGAACATTCAGTACTTC.

This rearrangement joins TRBV28 to TRBJ2-4; a possible D gene is TRBD2 (6 bases). This CDR3 has 13 amino acids. Germline assignment: CDR1 MDHEN and CDR2 SYDVKM. V shed 6 bases and J shed 8 bases, with 14 bases lying between them. This chain's CDR3 is CASSSRGYHIQYF. Here the CDR3 DNA reads TGTGCCAGCAGCTCTCGGGGGTATCACATTCAGTACTTC.

The chain employs TRBV7-9 and TRBJ1-1, with D uncertain. Trimming took off 4 bases at V and 0 bases at J, with 12 bases between the two ends. The CDR3 extends over 15 amino acids. Germline loops: CDR1 SEHNR, CDR2 FQNEAQ (reference sequence). CDR3 in amino acids: CASSSPQRVNTEAFF. The DNA for the CDR3 is TGTGCCAGCAGCTCCCCCCAGCGGGTGAACACTGAAGCTTTCTTT.

This chain links TRBV7-9 with TRBJ1-3; no clear D gene. This CDR3 comprises 13 residues. The V gene lost 5 bases and the J gene lost 2 bases, with 7 bases spanning the gap. Germline CDR1 reads SEHNR; CDR2 reads FQNEAQ (reference sequence). CDR3 nucleotide sequence: TGTGCCAGCAGCCCGGGTGCTGGAAACACCATATATTTT. Protein sequence: CASSPGAGNTIYF.

The rearrangement joins TRBV15 to TRBJ2-1, with 10 bases aligning to TRBD2. The CDR3 is made up of 17 amino acids. V lost 0 bases and J lost 8; bases outside the gene matches: 10. CDR1 is LNHNV, CDR2 YYDKDF, per germline (reference sequence). The CDR3, as DNA: TGTGCCACCAGCAGAGATAGGACTAGCGGCTGGGGGGATGAGCAGTTCTTC. It yields the protein CATSRDRTSGWGDEQFF.

The chain carries TRBV5-4 and TRBJ2-7, with 11 bases aligning to TRBD1. Germline CDR1 and CDR2: SGHNT and YYREEE (reference sequence). V shed 0 bases, J shed 4 bases, and the junction held 0 bases outside the gene matches. The CDR3 has 14 amino acids. In DNA, the CDR3 is TGTGCCAGCAGCTTGGGGGACAGGGGGTACGAGCAGTACTTC. Its translation: CASSLGDRGYEQYF.

The chain has TRBV7-8 and TRBJ2-3; D possibly corresponds to TRBD1 (5 bases). Trimming pared 2 bases from V and 5 bases from J, leaving 17 bases between. The CDR3 contains 16 residues. Germline-derived CDR1 and CDR2 are SGHVS and FQNEAQ. The CDR3 loop reads CASSLLGALEVDTQYF. Here the CDR3 DNA reads TGTGCCAGCAGCTTACTAGGGGCCCTAGAAGTAGATACGCAGTATTTT.

The chain links TRBV10-1 to TRBJ2-5; TRBD2 matches 14 bases. CDR3 length: 16 amino acids. Germline values: CDR1 WNHNN, CDR2 SYGVQD (reference sequence). J lost 4 bases, V lost 5 bases, and 6 bases had no gene match. The CDR3 DNA reads as TGCGCCAGCAGTCAGGGACTAGCGGGAGCGGGAGAGACCCAGTACTTC. Protein sequence: CASSQGLAGAGETQYF.

CDR3 residues: CASSHKAGDGSTDTQYF. CDR3 coding DNA: TGTGCCAGCTCCCACAAGGCCGGAGACGGTAGCACAGATACGCAGTATTTT. The V call is TRBV18, the J call TRBJ2-3; D ambiguous. Germline CDR1 and CDR2: KGHSH and LQKENI. V lost 6 bases to trimming and J lost 0 bases, with 19 bases between them. This CDR3 is 17 amino acids long.

V usage is TRBV6-5 and J usage is TRBJ1-2; D remains unclear. Trimming took 6 bases from V and 0 from J, leaving 8 bases between them. Germline CDR1 reads MNHEY; CDR2 reads SVGAGI. CDR3 length equals 13 residues. The CDR3 nucleotides read TGTGCCAGCAGGCTATCCTCTAACTATGGCTACACCTTC. This sequence encodes CASRLSSNYGYTF.

The chain uses TRBV7-3 and TRBJ1-1, with D possibly being TRBD1 (6 bases). Germline lookup yields CDR1 SGHTA and CDR2 FQGTGA. This CDR3 comprises 16 residues. V lost 0 bases and J lost 7, with 18 bases in between. CDR3 amino acids: CASSLTGAGTPHEAFF. The CDR3 DNA reads as TGTGCCAGCAGCTTAACGGGGGCAGGTACCCCCCATGAAGCTTTCTTT.

The V call is TRBV27, the J call TRBJ1-1; the D is unclear. Germline loops: CDR1 MNHEY, CDR2 SMNVEV (reference sequence). V was clipped by 8 bases and J by 0 bases, with 10 bases between them. The CDR3 contains 13 residues. CDR3 in amino acids: CASPPLLNTEAFF. CDR3 nucleotides: TGTGCCAGCCCTCCCCTTCTGAACACTGAAGCTTTCTTT.

In DNA, the CDR3 is TGTGCCAGCAGCTCCCAGGATAGTGCAATCCAAGAGACCCAGTACTTC. Its translation is CASSSQDSAIQETQYF. The chain links TRBV28 to TRBJ2-5; D is ambiguous. Germline CDR1 and CDR2: MDHEN and SYDVKM. Trimming cost V 6 bases and J 1 base, with 18 bases left between them. This CDR3 is 16 amino acids long.

This clone was detected once. V gene TRBV9 combines with J gene TRBJ1-5; D ambiguous. The V and J ends lost 4 bases and 2 bases respectively, with 16 bases between them. Germline assignment: CDR1 SGDLS and CDR2 YYNGEE. CDR3 length equals 16 residues. The CDR3 here is CASSPDPVAGNQPQHF. As DNA, the CDR3 is TGTGCCAGCAGCCCTGATCCCGTTGCGGGCAATCAGCCCCAGCATTTT.

This clone was counted a single time. The V and J genes are TRBV5-6 and TRBJ1-3; 7 nucleotides align to TRBD1. With V trimmed by 0 bases and J by 4 bases, 1 base remained unmatched. The CDR3 length is 14 residues. CDR1 SGHDT and CDR2 YYEEEE come from the germline V gene. The CDR3 DNA is TGTGCCAGCAGCTTGGGGACAGGAGGAAACACCATATATTTT. It is translated as CASSLGTGGNTIYF.

The J gene is TRBJ1-4, the V gene TRBV25-1; D unresolved. CDR3 length: 13 residues. V was shortened by 2 bases and J by 8 bases, with 9 bases between the two germline ends. The germline V gene has CDR1 MGHDK and CDR2 SYGVNS. The CDR3 region is CASSENMGEKLFF. CDR3 coding DNA: TGTGCCAGCAGTGAAAATATGGGCGAAAAACTGTTTTTT.

The chain has TRBV18 and TRBJ2-7; TRBD1 aligns across 9 bases. CDR1 is KGHSH and CDR2 is LQKENI in the germline V gene. The CDR3 contains 13 residues. The V gene end was trimmed by 6 bases and the J gene end by 7 bases; junction bases not matched to a gene: 7. The CDR3 DNA is TGTGCCAGCTCCCAAGACAGGGGGAGTGAGCAGTACTTC. Translation: CASSQDRGSEQYF.

V and J are TRBV2 and TRBJ2-7, with D perhaps matching TRBD2 (5 bases). Trimming took off 5 bases at V and 9 bases at J, with 17 bases between the two ends. Looked up from germline, CDR1 is SNHLY and CDR2 is FYNNEI. The CDR3 is 13 residues long. The chain's CDR3 is CASSSSEGSLQYF. The CDR3 DNA reads TGTGCCAGCAGTTCAAGCGAGGGTTCTCTGCAGTACTTC.

The chain links TRBV9 to TRBJ2-1; 9 bases are shared with TRBD1. Trimming removed 2 bases from V and 6 bases from J; junction bases left unmatched: 3. CDR1 is SGDLS and CDR2 is YYNGEE in the germline V gene. The CDR3 is 14 residues long. CDR3 coding DNA: TGTGCCAGCAGCGTCGACAGGGGGGGCAATGAGCAGTTCTTC. Encoded protein: CASSVDRGGNEQFF.

The chain is built from TRBV5-1 and TRBJ1-4; D is possibly TRBD1 (6 bases). Germline CDR1 is SGHRS and CDR2 is YFSETQ. Trimming pared 6 bases from V and 3 bases from J, leaving 12 bases between. This CDR3 is built from 14 residues. The CDR3 DNA reads TGCGCCAGCACCCTTGACAGGCCTAATGAAAAACTGTTTTTT. Protein: CASTLDRPNEKLFF.

The chain links TRBV7-3 to TRBJ1-2, with a weak D call TRBD1 (6 bases). CDR3 length: 18 residues. Trimming pared 1 base from V and 8 bases from J, leaving 26 bases between. The germline gives CDR1 SGHTA, CDR2 FQGTGA. The CDR3 loop reads CASSLNPAQTGREGGYTF. The CDR3 bases are TGTGCCAGCAGCTTAAACCCCGCCCAGACAGGCCGGGAAGGCGGCTACACCTTC.

The rearrangement uses TRBV7-2 and TRBJ2-7; a possible D gene is TRBD1 (5 bases). The CDR3 has 14 amino acids. Germline V lookup: CDR1 SGHTA, CDR2 FQGNSA. Trimming took 3 bases from V and 1 from J, leaving 10 bases between them. The CDR3 DNA reads TGTGCCAGCAGCTTGGGGCGGATTTCCTACGAGCAGTACTTC. As protein: CASSLGRISYEQYF.

This clone was recorded only once. The J gene is TRBJ2-2, the V gene TRBV27, with D perhaps matching TRBD2 (5 bases). Per the germline V gene, CDR1 is MNHEY and CDR2 is SMNVEV (reference sequence). The V end was cut by 2 bases, the J end by 0 bases, with 10 bases between. The CDR3 sequence is 16 residues long. The CDR3 DNA is TGTGCCAGCAGTTTAGGCCCGGGGTCGAACACCGGGGAGCTGTTTTTT. Protein sequence: CASSLGPGSNTGELFF.

The sample holds a few counts of this clone. This chain connects TRBV5-1 to TRBJ2-7, with TRBD2 matching 7 bases. V gave up 6 bases and J gave up 3 bases; unmatched junction bases: 12. This CDR3 comprises 15 residues. The germline CDR1 and CDR2 sequences are SGHRS and YFSETQ. The CDR3 spells CASTPGPAGNYEQYF. The CDR3 DNA follows: TGCGCCAGCACGCCTGGGCCAGCGGGGAACTACGAGCAGTACTTC.

The V and J genes are TRBV6-5 and TRBJ2-2; 8 positions agree with TRBD2. With 8 bases clipped from V and 7 bases from J, the junction kept 3 bases outside the gene matches. Germline-derived CDR1 and CDR2 are MNHEY and SVGAGI. The CDR3 is 12 amino acids. The CDR3: CASLAGSGELFF. The DNA of the CDR3 is TGTGCCAGCCTAGCGGGCAGCGGGGAGCTGTTTTTT.

The chain carries TRBV5-6 and TRBJ1-2; maybe TRBD1 (5 bases). This CDR3 region has 13 residues. Trimming left V 4 bases short and J 0 bases short, with 7 bases between. Germline V gives CDR1 SGHDT, CDR2 YYEEEE. Here the CDR3 reads CASSGTPNYGYTF. DNA of the CDR3: TGTGCCAGCAGCGGGACTCCTAACTATGGCTACACCTTC.

CDR3 residues: CASSLGGGTPYEQYF. In DNA form, the CDR3 reads TGTGCCAGCAGCTTGGGCGGGGGAACCCCCTACGAGCAGTACTTC. The V and J genes are TRBV5-4 and TRBJ2-7; 7 bases align to TRBD2. Germline V lookup: CDR1 SGHNT, CDR2 YYREEE (reference sequence). V gave up 0 bases and J gave up 2 bases; unmatched junction bases: 5. The CDR3 covers 15 residues.